The 2 T cell receptor beta chains below were found in one sample sequenced in a study of blood T cells in healthy people across ages. For the second PCR, which ran for about 7 to 11 cycles, a sample-barcoded 5' primer and a J-beta primer mix were used. Each CDR3 protein gets one entry after TCRdb re-called the 5' RACE reads with MiXCR. The data show roughly 1,500,000 distinct CDR3 sequences, with roughly 40% seen just once and around 8% held by the top ten. The sample consisted of blood. These receptor sequences come from a woman under 30 in good health.

V usage is TRBV28 and J usage is TRBJ1-1; D gene uncertain. This CDR3 spans 14 amino acids. From germline, CDR1 is MDHEN and CDR2 SYDVKM. V was shortened by 3 bases and J by 7 bases, with 15 bases between the two germline ends. DNA of the CDR3: TGTGCCAGCAGTTTTTCGGGCCCGAAGATTGAAGCTTTCTTT. Protein product: CASSFSGPKIEAFF.

The chain joins TRBV11-2 to TRBJ2-1; D not resolved. The germline V gene has CDR1 SGHAT and CDR2 FQNNGV. Trimming removed 1 base from V and 4 bases from J, with 17 bases in between. The CDR3 length is 17 residues. The CDR3 loop is CASSLGANLRLYNEQFF. CDR3 nucleotides: TGTGCCAGCAGCTTAGGTGCAAACCTCCGATTATACAATGAGCAGTTCTTC. Looking up the rest from reference TRBV11-2 and TRBJ2-1 gives the full variable domain: EAGVAQSPRYKIIEKRQSVAFWCNPISGHATLYWYQQILGQGPKLLIQFQNNGVVDDSQLPKDRFSAERLKGVDSTLKIQPAKLEDSAVYLCASSLGANLRLYNEQFFGPGTRLTVL.